The table lists the clone carrying this T cell receptor (beta chain) with a few counts. The antigen remains unidentified. The data belong to a study of glioma-infiltrating T cells. Whole-study results and caveats: Tissue-blood divergence was below expectation in non-neoplastic patients, above in gliomas. CDR3 overlap between tissue and blood was very small.

The iRepertoire nested amplicon-rescue multiplex PCR amplified TCR alpha and beta CDR3s from RNA. For one-step reverse transcription and amplification, about 90-400 ng of tissue mRNA or PBMC total RNA was used. Using its own MiXCR run on the multiplex PCR reads, TCRdb lists one record per CDR3 protein. Seen here are roughly 16,000 distinct CDR3 sequences, about 62% observed once, and the top ten hold approximately 38%. Trimming removed 6 bases from V and 7 bases from J; junction bases left unmatched: 9. Germline loops: CDR1 MNHNS, CDR2 SASEGT. This CDR3 is 14 amino acids long. This TCR derives from a human donor with low-grade glioma or glioblastoma, undergoing nonglioma brain surgery, or in good health (not recorded which). What was sequenced was glioma tissue, nonneoplastic brain tissue, or PBMCs (not recorded which). The J gene is TRBJ2-1, the V gene TRBV6-1; 7 bases match TRBD1. DNA of the CDR3: TGTGCCAGCAGAAGGGCCGGGACAGATAATGAGCAGTTCTTC. Translating it yields CASRRAGTDNEQFF.